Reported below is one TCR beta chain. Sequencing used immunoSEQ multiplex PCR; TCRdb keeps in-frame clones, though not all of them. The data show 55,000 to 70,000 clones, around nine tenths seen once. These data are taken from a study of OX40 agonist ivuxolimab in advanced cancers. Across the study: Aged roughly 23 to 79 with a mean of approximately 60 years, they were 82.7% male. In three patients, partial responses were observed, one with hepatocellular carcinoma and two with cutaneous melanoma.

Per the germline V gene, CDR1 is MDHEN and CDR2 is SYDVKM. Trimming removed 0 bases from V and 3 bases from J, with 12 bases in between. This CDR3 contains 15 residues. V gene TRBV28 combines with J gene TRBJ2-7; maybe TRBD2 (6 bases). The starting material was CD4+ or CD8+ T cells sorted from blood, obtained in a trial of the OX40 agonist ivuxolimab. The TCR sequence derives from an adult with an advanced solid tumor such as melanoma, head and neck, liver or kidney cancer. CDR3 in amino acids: CASSLWSGGSYEQYF. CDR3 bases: TGTGCCAGCAGTTTATGGTCCGGGGGAAGCTACGAGCAGTACTTC.